This TCR beta chain appears in the sequencing data of a study of response to subunit inactivated influenza vaccine (dated by TCRdb to the late 2010s). For the wider study: The study used deep quantitative T cell receptor repertoire profiling to track responses to a trivalent subunit inactivated influenza vaccine. On the study overall, not on this receptor specifically: The authors proposed that each seasonal influenza vaccination may bring in only a limited number of new T cells.

About this clonotype: Its antigen specificity is not known. No base quality values were provided; no much bigger clone lies one nucleotide off.

The library relied on RT-PCR. Data came from an Illumina HiSeq 2500. Clones were called with MiXCR by TCRdb after fastp trimmed the public reads at Q25, and only in-frame beta chains were retained. Rows matching on CDR3 protein sequence are summarized as one entry with the most common DNA and genes. This sample comprises 500,000 to 600,000 distinct CDR3 sequences, about an eighth of them detected only once. The top ten clones comprise about a tenth of the sample. The CDR3 starts with the cysteine, ends with the phenylalanine, and has 13 residues. CDR3 DNA is the only sequence kept; it has 39 bases, read in frame from the first base. CDR1 is given as SNHLY and CDR2 as FYNNEI, both from the germline V gene. Compared with germline, V lacks 7 bases and J lacks 5 bases; bases without a gene match: 6.

Sequencing was performed on PBMCs from blood, taken on the day of vaccination. The clonotype comes from a man in his fifties who received an inactivated influenza vaccine. Donor details come from another sample of the same person, matched by shared clones. Rearrangement joined TRBV2 to TRBJ2-3, with 7 central nucleotides matching TRBD1. The CDR3 protein: CASKGTAGDTQYF. At the DNA level, the sequence is TGTGCCAGCAAAGGGACAGCAGGAGATACGCAGTATTTT.